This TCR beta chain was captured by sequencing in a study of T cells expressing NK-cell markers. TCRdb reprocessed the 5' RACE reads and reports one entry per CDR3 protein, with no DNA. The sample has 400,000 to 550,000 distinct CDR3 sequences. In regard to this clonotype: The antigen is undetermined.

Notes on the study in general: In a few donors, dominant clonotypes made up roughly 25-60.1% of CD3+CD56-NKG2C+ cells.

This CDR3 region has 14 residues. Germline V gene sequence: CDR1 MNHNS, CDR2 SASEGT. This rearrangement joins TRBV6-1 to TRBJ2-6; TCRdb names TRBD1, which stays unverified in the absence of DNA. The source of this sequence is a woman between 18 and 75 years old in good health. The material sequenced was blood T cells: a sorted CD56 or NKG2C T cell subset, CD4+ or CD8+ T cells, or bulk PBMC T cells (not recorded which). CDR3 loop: CASSTGAGANVLTF.